This T cell receptor beta chain was obtained from a study of cytomegalovirus exposure and HLA in healthy donors. Study-wide results and limits: The study assumed roughly uniform donor sequencing depth for presence/absence analyses. Follow-up analysis seemed to connect common viral pathogens with several of the most significant clusters identified. Cytomegalovirus status, reportedly, was diagnosed with high specificity and sensitivity by the classifier.

A note on this clone: Its target is unknown.

Use of 60 Vbeta and 13 Jbeta primers characterized the PCR. Per the original methods: Roughly 12 million shared chains were among 65 million to 85 million unique TCR beta chains counted in a later analysis. Clones were sequenced by immunoSEQ multiplex PCR, and TCRdb holds only the in-frame ones, with some missing. Clone size and V and J calls were adopted from that table, with D and trimming inferred from the DNA. Among about 92,000 clones listed, almost 85% were seen once. CDR3 length: 15 residues. The V end was cut by 1 base, the J end by 0 bases, with 7 bases between. The germline V gene has CDR1 SGHTA and CDR2 FQGNSA.

The source is a woman aged 18 to 35 in good health and CMV-seropositive. Sequenced material: PBMCs. The chain joins TRBV7-2 to TRBJ2-1; D unresolved. The CDR3 reads CASSLVANSYNEQFF. Here the CDR3 DNA reads TGTGCCAGCAGCTTAGTGGCAAACTCCTACAATGAGCAGTTCTTC.